This TCR beta chain originates from a study of CD8 T cells in Susac syndrome. From blood CD8+ and CD4+ T cells, the TCR beta chain was sequenced. The CDR3 contains 14 residues. The V and J ends lost 7 bases and 6 bases, in that order; junction bases with no gene match: 11. Germline-derived CDR1 and CDR2 are LNHDA and SQIVND (reference sequence). RNA amounts of roughly 0.5 to 1 ug underwent reverse transcription with random hexamers. TCRdb analysed the immunoSEQ multiplex PCR reads with MiXCR anew, one entry per CDR3 protein. The sample yields 190,000 or so distinct CDR3 sequences, over 90% seen once. The specimen was CD4+ T cells from PBMCs. This sequence joins TRBV19 and TRBJ1-1; 7 positions match TRBD1. This receptor was taken from a human donor with multiple sclerosis. The CDR3: CASIRGQVSSEAFF. As DNA, the CDR3 is TGTGCCAGTATCCGAGGACAGGTGTCATCTGAAGCTTTCTTT.